The 7 T cell receptor beta chains in this list originate from one sample, sequenced in a study of blood T cells in healthy people across ages. With a J-beta primer mix and a sample-barcoded 5' primer, a second PCR ran 7 to 11 cycles. Each CDR3 protein gets one entry after TCRdb re-called the 5' RACE reads with MiXCR. The table includes hundreds of thousands of distinct CDR3 sequences, less than 70% detected once. Sequencing used blood. Receptors were obtained from a man older than 75 in good health.

Regarding this clonotype: One end of the junction fails to match germline, which may point to a read error. The rearrangement uses TRBV7-3 and TRBJ2-5, with TRBD2 matching 11 bases. There are 15 residues in the CDR3. Germline CDR1 is SGHTA and CDR2 is FQGTGA. CDR3 protein: CASGLLAGVQETQYF. CDR3 sequence (DNA): TGTGCCAGCGGCTTACTAGCGGGGGTACAAGAGACCCAGTACTTC. The full variable domain, rest sourced from reference TRBV7-3 and TRBJ2-5, is GAGVSQTPSNKVTEKGKYVELRCDPISGHTALYWYRQSLGQGPEFLIYFQGTGAADDSGLPNDRFFAVRPEGSVSTLKIQRTERGDSAVYLCASGLLAGVQETQYFGPGTRLLVL.

The chain carries TRBV6-6 and TRBJ2-7, with 9 bases identical to TRBD1. V lost 6 bases to trimming and J lost 1 base; unmatched junction nucleotides: 10. This CDR3 is built from 16 residues. Germline CDR1 reads MNHNY; CDR2 reads SVGAGI (reference sequence). The CDR3 DNA sequence: TGTGCCAGCAGCCGGAACCCCGGACAGGGGTCCTACGAGCAGTACTTC. It is translated as CASSRNPGQGSYEQYF.

The J gene is TRBJ2-1, the V gene TRBV12-3 or TRBV12-4; TRBD2 matches 8 bases. Unmatched junction bases numbered 14, after V lost 3 bases and J lost 7 bases. The CDR3 spans 17 residues. The CDR3 loop is CASSFRATGPGGNEQFF. CDR3 in DNA: TGTGCCAGCAGTTTTCGGGCGACAGGCCCGGGAGGGAATGAGCAGTTCTTC.

As concerns this clonotype: A much larger clone differs by one base, so this may be a read error. V is TRBV29-1 and J is TRBJ2-5; a possible D gene is TRBD1 (6 bases). The tail of the sequence fits TRBJ2-1 better, so the J call may be wrong. The CDR3 covers 12 residues. Germline V gene data show CDR1 as SQVTM and CDR2 as ANQGSEA. The CDR3 region has the DNA TGCAGCGTTGGACCGGGACAAGAGACCCAGTTCTTC. It codes for CSVGPGQETQFF.

The V gene is TRBV3-1, the J gene TRBJ2-1; 11 positions agree with TRBD1. Germline assignment: CDR1 LGHDT and CDR2 YNNKEL (reference sequence). CDR3 size: 14 residues. The junction had 6 bases not matched to a gene; V was cut back by 4 bases and J by 10 bases. CDR3 residues: CASSRRGQGGEQFF. The CDR3 DNA sequence: TGTGCCAGCAGCCGAAGGGGACAGGGGGGCGAGCAGTTCTTC.

V and J are TRBV28 and TRBJ2-1; D is unclear. Germline CDR1 is MDHEN and CDR2 is SYDVKM. The V end was cut by 2 bases, the J end by 6 bases, with 14 bases between. The CDR3 sequence is 15 residues long. Here the CDR3 reads CASSLPGPGGNEQFF. In nucleotides, the CDR3 is TGTGCCAGCAGTTTACCCGGCCCGGGTGGCAATGAGCAGTTCTTC.

The chain has TRBV12-3 or TRBV12-4 and TRBJ1-1; D might be TRBD1 (5 bases). Trimming stripped 6 bases from V and 1 base from J, with 15 bases between. The CDR3 runs 15 residues. As DNA, the CDR3 is TGTGCCAGCAGCCGCGGGGTGGGGGGGAACACTGAAGCTTTCTTT. It translates to CASSRGVGGNTEAFF.